Presented here are 23 T cell receptor beta chains from one specimen sequenced in a study of blood T cell repertoires in COVID-19. Repertoires were generated with immunoSEQ multiplex PCR, while TCRdb's copy carries only in-frame clones and drops some. The sample records roughly 150,000 clones, roughly 80% being singletons. The sample consisted of peripheral blood. The source is a man aged 55-75 years who had recovered from COVID-19.

CDR3 loop: CASSFGGTEAFF. The CDR3 region has the DNA TGTGCCAGCAGCTTCGGAGGAACTGAAGCTTTCTTT. This sequence joins TRBV5-4 and TRBJ1-1; D not resolved. Germline CDR1 SGHNT, CDR2 YYREEE (reference sequence). There are 12 residues in the CDR3. V shed 2 bases and J shed 5 bases, with 7 bases lying between them. The full variable domain, rest sourced from reference TRBV5-4 and TRBJ1-1, is ETGVTQSPTHLIKTRGQQVTLRCSSQSGHNTVSWYQQALGQGPQFIFQYYREEENGRGNFPPRFSGLQFPNYSSELNVNALELDDSALYLCASSFGGTEAFFGQGTRLTVV.

The rearrangement joins TRBV20-1 to TRBJ2-7; tentative D call: TRBD1 (5 bases). The germline gives CDR1 DFQATT, CDR2 SNEGSKA (reference sequence). This CDR3 is built from 10 residues. The ends were cut back, 6 bases at V and 6 bases at J, with 9 bases in the middle. The CDR3 DNA follows: TGCAGTGCCTTTCAGGGCGAGCAGTACTTC. It is translated as CSAFQGEQYF.

The table lists this clone with a few counts. This chain joins TRBV27 and TRBJ2-5, with 7 bases matching TRBD2. This CDR3 has 14 residues. Trimming removed 6 bases from V and 5 bases from J; junction bases left unmatched: 9. Germline assignment: CDR1 MNHEY and CDR2 SMNVEV (reference sequence). The CDR3, as DNA: TGTGCCAGCAGCCCCCGGCGGGGGTGGGAGACCCAGTACTTC. Translation: CASSPRRGWETQYF.

This chain uses TRBV5-1 with TRBJ1-1; D perhaps matches TRBD1 (6 bases). V shed 4 bases and J shed 8 bases, with 15 bases lying between them. Germline-derived CDR1 and CDR2 are SGHRS and YFSETQ. The CDR3 loop spans 13 amino acids. The CDR3 nucleotides read TGCGCCAGCAGCCGGGCACAGGGTACAGAAGCTTTCTTT. Translating gives CASSRAQGTEAFF. The full variable domain, with the rest looked up from reference TRBV5-1 and TRBJ1-1, is KAGVTQTPRYLIKTRGQQVTLSCSPISGHRSVSWYQQTPGQGLQFLFEYFSETQRNKGNFPGRFSGRQFSNSRSEMNVSTLELGDSALYLCASSRAQGTEAFFGQGTRLTVV.

The CDR3 reads CASSWNRGLDVVQPQHF. DNA of the CDR3: TGTGCCAGCAGCTGGAACAGGGGGCTGGACGTCGTTCAGCCCCAGCATTTT. The chain couples TRBV5-8 to TRBJ1-5, with 9 bases lining up with TRBD1. Germline CDR1 and CDR2: SGHTS and YDEGEE. The CDR3 has 17 residues. Trimming at V came to 3 bases and at J to 6 bases, leaving 13 bases not matched to a gene. Full variable domain (outside the CDR3, taken from reference TRBV5-8 and TRBJ1-5): EAGVTQSPTHLIKTRGQQATLRCSPISGHTSVYWYQQALGLGLQFLLWYDEGEERNRGNFPPRFSGRQFPNYSSELNVNALELEDSALYLCASSWNRGLDVVQPQHFGDGTRLSIL.

This clone was recorded at least ten times. This chain joins TRBV7-8 and TRBJ2-7, with 12 bases identical to TRBD2. Germline V CDR1 and CDR2: SGHVS, FQNEAQ. The trim removed 0 bases at V and 3 bases at J, leaving 9 bases unmatched. The CDR3 is 18 residues long. This chain's CDR3 is CASSLAIPLAGGYYEQYF. For the CDR3, the DNA is TGTGCCAGCAGCTTAGCCATTCCACTAGCGGGAGGCTACTACGAGCAGTACTTC.

This clone was seen more than once but under ten times. The chain joins TRBV19 to TRBJ1-5; tentatively, D is TRBD1 (5 bases). The germline gives CDR1 LNHDA, CDR2 SQIVND (reference sequence). V lost 1 base to trimming and J lost 5 bases, with 12 bases between them. The CDR3 length is 15 residues. CDR3 nucleotides: TGTGCCAGTAGTATAGGGGGGAGGGCTGATCAGCCCCAGCATTTT. Translating gives CASSIGGRADQPQHF. The variable domain in full, completed from reference TRBV19 and TRBJ1-5, reads DGGITQSPKYLFRKEGQNVTLSCEQNLNHDAMYWYRQDPGQGLRLIYYSQIVNDFQKGDIAEGYSVSREKKESFPLTVTSAQKNPTAFYLCASSIGGRADQPQHFGDGTRLSIL.

This clone was found a few times. The chain couples TRBV7-9 to TRBJ2-3, with D possibly matching TRBD1 (6 bases). The CDR3 totals 14 residues. The V gene lost 5 bases and the J gene lost 4 bases, with 13 bases spanning the gap. Germline CDR1 SEHNR, CDR2 FQNEAQ (reference sequence). The CDR3 loop reads CASSPRQGSDTQYF. The CDR3 DNA is TGTGCCAGCAGCCCTCGGCAGGGGTCAGATACGCAGTATTTT.

V usage is TRBV4-2 and J usage is TRBJ2-1, with D possibly TRBD2 on 6 matching bases. The CDR3 extends over 16 amino acids. V was pared by 0 bases and J by 2 bases, with 11 bases between. Germline lookup yields CDR1 LGHNA and CDR2 YNFKEQ. The DNA of the CDR3 is TGTGCCAGCAGCCAAGATCCCGGGGGAGCCTACAATGAGCAGTTCTTC. Translation: CASSQDPGGAYNEQFF.

The J gene is TRBJ1-4, the V gene TRBV11-2; no clear D gene. Germline V gene sequence: CDR1 SGHAT, CDR2 FQNNGV. CDR3 length equals 15 residues. The germline V and J ends were trimmed by 2 bases and 3 bases, with 10 bases remaining between them. CDR3 coding DNA: TGTGCCAGCAGCTTATCTCCGGGGTCTAATGAAAAACTGTTTTTT. Translating gives CASSLSPGSNEKLFF.

The V gene is TRBV30, the J gene TRBJ2-5; 10 positions agree with TRBD1. The CDR3 has 15 residues. V gave up 3 bases and J gave up 6 bases; unmatched junction bases: 10. Germline V gene data show CDR1 as GTSNPN and CDR2 as SVGIG (reference sequence). The CDR3, as DNA: TGTGCCTGGAGCCCTTTGGGACAGGGGTATAAGACCCAGTACTTC. Its translation is CAWSPLGQGYKTQYF.

This chain uses TRBV19 with TRBJ1-4; D perhaps matches TRBD1 (6 bases). Trimming pared 7 bases from V and 3 bases from J, leaving 12 bases between. Germline CDR1 and CDR2: LNHDA and SQIVND (reference sequence). The CDR3 has 14 residues. The CDR3 reads CASNHRDPNEKLFF. DNA for the CDR3: TGTGCCAGTAACCACAGGGATCCTAATGAAAAACTGTTTTTT.

This chain connects TRBV28 to TRBJ1-5; 9 positions match TRBD1. CDR1 is MDHEN and CDR2 is SYDVKM in the germline V gene. The CDR3 runs to 16 residues. The V gene end was trimmed by 5 bases and the J gene end by 1 base; junction bases not matched to a gene: 6. In DNA, the CDR3 is TGTGCCAGCAGTCCTATTGGGACAGGGAGCAATCAGCCCCAGCATTTT. Protein product: CASSPIGTGSNQPQHF.

CDR3 sequence: CASSPWTGESGELFF. DNA for the CDR3: TGTGCCAGCAGCCCGTGGACAGGGGAGAGTGGGGAGCTGTTTTTT. The rearrangement links TRBV5-5 to TRBJ2-2; 9 bases match TRBD1. This CDR3 contains 15 residues. The V segment lost 4 bases and the J segment 8 bases; nucleotides outside the gene matches: 9. From germline, CDR1 is SGHKS and CDR2 YYEKEE (reference sequence).

The chain carries TRBV6-2 or TRBV6-3 and TRBJ1-5, with D uncertain. The germline CDR1 and CDR2 sequences are MNHEY and SVGEGT. This CDR3 is 12 amino acids long. Deletions cut 6 bases from V and 7 bases from J, with 10 bases between. CDR3 in amino acids: CASSLTSQPQHF. CDR3 nucleotides: TGTGCCAGCAGCCTTACTTCGCAGCCCCAGCATTTT.

The chain uses TRBV5-1 and TRBJ1-1; 10 bases agree with TRBD1. CDR3 length equals 15 residues. V gave up 4 bases and J gave up 1 base; unmatched junction bases: 4. Germline V gives CDR1 SGHRS, CDR2 YFSETQ. The chain's CDR3 is CASSERQGANTEAFF. CDR3 coding DNA: TGCGCCAGCAGCGAAAGACAGGGGGCGAACACTGAAGCTTTCTTT. Variable domain in full (rest from reference TRBV5-1 and TRBJ1-1): KAGVTQTPRYLIKTRGQQVTLSCSPISGHRSVSWYQQTPGQGLQFLFEYFSETQRNKGNFPGRFSGRQFSNSRSEMNVSTLELGDSALYLCASSERQGANTEAFFGQGTRLTVV.

This clone was detected a few times. The V and J genes are TRBV18 and TRBJ1-1; 12 bases agree with TRBD1. CDR1 is KGHSH, CDR2 LQKENI, per germline. CDR3 length: 16 residues. The ends lost 4 bases at V and 3 bases at J; junction bases unmatched: 6. The chain's CDR3 is CASSLGQGAWDTEAFF. For the CDR3, the DNA is TGTGCCAGCTCACTGGGACAGGGGGCTTGGGACACTGAAGCTTTCTTT. The complete variable domain, with remaining parts taken from reference TRBV18 and TRBJ1-1, reads NAGVMQNPRHLVRRRGQEARLRCSPMKGHSHVYWYRQLPEEGLKFMVYLQKENIIDESGMPKERFSAEFPKEGPSILRIQQVVRGDSAAYFCASSLGQGAWDTEAFFGQGTRLTVV.

V and J are TRBV24-1 and TRBJ1-5; the match to TRBD1 covers 10 bases. V dropped 5 bases and J dropped 8; count of bases not matched to a gene: 5. Germline V gene data show CDR1 as KGHDR and CDR2 as SFDVKD. CDR3 size: 14 residues. CDR3 coding DNA: TGTGCCACCAGTGCCGGACAGGGGGTGAAGCCCCAGCATTTT. This codes for CATSAGQGVKPQHF.

The genes are TRBV12-3 or TRBV12-4 and TRBJ1-1; D ambiguous. CDR3 size: 13 residues. With 1 base removed from V and 1 base from J, the gap between germline ends came to 4 bases. This CDR3 is CASSLVENTEAFF. As DNA, the CDR3 is TGTGCCAGCAGTTTAGTAGAGAACACTGAAGCTTTCTTT.

This chain uses TRBV19 with TRBJ2-2; perhaps TRBD1 as D (6 bases). The germline V gene encodes CDR1 LNHDA and CDR2 SQIVND (reference sequence). The CDR3 totals 15 residues. V was pared by 5 bases and J by 4 bases, with 14 bases between. CDR3 nucleotides: TGTGCCAGTAGTCCAAACAGGGAAGGCACCGGGGAGCTGTTTTTT. It yields the protein CASSPNREGTGELFF.

V gene TRBV19 combines with J gene TRBJ2-2; perhaps TRBD1 as D (6 bases). The CDR3 spans 14 residues. Germline-derived CDR1 and CDR2 are LNHDA and SQIVND (reference sequence). V lost 5 bases to trimming and J lost 3 bases, with 10 bases between them. This CDR3 reads CASSQQGYTGELFF. In DNA, the CDR3 is TGTGCCAGTAGTCAACAGGGCTACACCGGGGAGCTGTTTTTT.

The V gene is TRBV5-1, the J gene TRBJ1-2; 7 nucleotides match TRBD1. Losses at the gene ends were 4 bases for V and 4 bases for J; bases not matched to a gene: 10. CDR3 length: 15 residues. Germline V CDR1 and CDR2: SGHRS, YFSETQ. CDR3 in amino acids: CASSPRQGGSYGYTF. CDR3 sequence (DNA): TGCGCCAGCAGCCCCCGACAGGGTGGTAGCTATGGCTACACCTTC.

This chain uses TRBV10-3 with TRBJ1-5; D is perhaps TRBD1 (5 bases). V was pared by 8 bases and J by 0 bases, with 11 bases between. Germline V gives CDR1 ENHRY, CDR2 SYGVKD. CDR3 length: 14 amino acids. For the CDR3, the DNA is TGTGCCATCTCTGACAGCCATAGCAATCAGCCCCAGCATTTT. Amino acids: CAISDSHSNQPQHF.